What follows are 24 T cell receptor beta chains derived from one specimen sequenced in a study of blood T cell repertoires in COVID-19. Assay: immunoSEQ multiplex PCR; the TCRdb copy retains only in-frame clones and omits some. This table holds 140,000 or so clones, around 81% found once. Sequenced: peripheral blood. Receptor source: a woman in her forties or fifties with acute or convalescent COVID-19.

The J gene is TRBJ2-3, the V gene TRBV24-1, with 10 bases lining up with TRBD1. This CDR3 contains 15 residues. CDR1 is KGHDR and CDR2 is SFDVKD in the germline V gene. V was clipped by 4 bases and J by 9 bases; unmatched bases: 9. The CDR3 bases are TGTGCCACCAGTGACCCCCAGGGACAGGGGTACACGCAGTATTTT. This encodes CATSDPQGQGYTQYF.

This clone appeared a few times. The chain has TRBV4-3 and TRBJ2-5, with TRBD2 matching over 7 bases. Looked up from germline, CDR1 is LGHNA and CDR2 is YSLEER. V was clipped by 0 bases and J by 2 bases; unmatched bases: 9. The CDR3 covers 17 residues. CDR3 loop: CASSQEFGGTTQETQYF. As DNA, the CDR3 is TGCGCCAGCAGCCAAGAATTCGGGGGGACGACGCAAGAGACCCAGTACTTC.

The J gene is TRBJ2-1, the V gene TRBV11-3, with 8 bases matching TRBD2. CDR1 SGHNT and CDR2 YENEEA come from the germline V gene. The junction had 5 bases not matched to a gene; V was cut back by 6 bases and J by 4 bases. CDR3 length equals 14 residues. The CDR3 loop reads CASSFRGGYNEQFF. CDR3 sequence (DNA): TGTGCCAGCAGTTTTCGCGGGGGGTACAATGAGCAGTTCTTC.

The rearrangement uses TRBV5-6 and TRBJ1-1; a weak D match, TRBD1 (5 bases). Trimming shortened V by 4 bases and J by 11 bases, and 15 bases separated the two germline ends. This CDR3 region has 12 residues. The germline V gene encodes CDR1 SGHDT and CDR2 YYEEEE. This CDR3 reads CASSVGGREAFF. The CDR3, as DNA: TGTGCCAGCAGCGTCGGGGGTCGCGAGGCTTTCTTT.

V is TRBV9 and J is TRBJ1-1, with TRBD1 as a possible D gene (6 bases). CDR1 SGDLS and CDR2 YYNGEE come from the germline V gene. The ends were cut back, 4 bases at V and 4 bases at J, with 17 bases in the middle. The CDR3 covers 15 residues. The CDR3 DNA reads TGTGCCAGCAGCTTAAGGACAGAAGGCGTCACTGAAGCTTTCTTT. This codes for CASSLRTEGVTEAFF. Looking up the rest from reference TRBV9 and TRBJ1-1 gives the full variable domain: DSGVTQTPKHLITATGQRVTLRCSPRSGDLSVYWYQQSLDQGLQFLIQYYNGEERAKGNILERFSAQQFPDLHSELNLSSLELGDSALYFCASSLRTEGVTEAFFGQGTRLTVV.

The chain employs TRBV5-1 and TRBJ2-7; D may be TRBD2 (5 bases). CDR1 is SGHRS and CDR2 is YFSETQ in the germline V gene. CDR3 length: 14 amino acids. Trimming left V 7 bases short and J 2 bases short, with 16 bases between. The CDR3 coding sequence is TGCGCCAGCGGGGTACTAGAAGGGCCCTACGAGCAGTACTTC. It encodes CASGVLEGPYEQYF.

In this sample, this clone turned up a few times. The chain uses TRBV27 and TRBJ2-5; the match to TRBD1 covers 7 bases. The CDR3 has 14 amino acids. Germline V gene sequence: CDR1 MNHEY, CDR2 SMNVEV (reference sequence). The V segment lost 4 bases and the J segment 2 bases; nucleotides outside the gene matches: 4. The DNA of the CDR3 is TGTGCCAGCAGTTCCTGGACAGGTCAAGAGACCCAGTACTTC. The encoded protein is CASSSWTGQETQYF.

This CDR3 is CASRRDRESPLHF. The CDR3, as DNA: TGTGCCAGCAGGCGAGACAGGGAATCACCCCTCCACTTT. This sequence joins TRBV7-8 and TRBJ1-6; 7 positions match TRBD1. This CDR3 spans 13 amino acids. The V gene end was trimmed by 6 bases and the J gene end by 10 bases; junction bases not matched to a gene: 6. Germline V gene sequence: CDR1 SGHVS, CDR2 FQNEAQ. The full variable domain, rest sourced from reference TRBV7-8 and TRBJ1-6, is GAGVSQSPRYKVAKRGQDVALRCDPISGHVSLFWYQQALGQGPEFLTYFQNEAQLDKSGLPSDRFFAERPEGSVSTLKIQRTQQEDSAVYLCASRRDRESPLHFGNGTRLTVT.

This clone was recorded once. The genes are TRBV29-1 and TRBJ2-1; D ambiguous. Trimming left V 3 bases short and J 6 bases short, with 9 bases between. The CDR3 runs 12 residues. CDR1 is SQVTM and CDR2 is ANQGSEA in the germline V gene. CDR3 bases: TGCAGCGTTGAGGGCCTCTCCAATGAGCAGTTCTTC. The encoded protein is CSVEGLSNEQFF.

The chain couples TRBV27 to TRBJ2-7; D perhaps matches TRBD2 (5 bases). Germline CDR1 and CDR2: MNHEY and SMNVEV (reference sequence). V dropped 2 bases and J dropped 4 bases, with 12 bases sitting between them. The CDR3 length is 14 residues. In DNA, the CDR3 is TGTGCCAGCAGTTTAGGTTCTAGCCGGTACGAGCAGTACTTC. Translating it yields CASSLGSSRYEQYF.

The chain joins TRBV9 to TRBJ2-3; tentatively, D is TRBD2 (7 bases). Looked up from germline, CDR1 is SGDLS and CDR2 is YYNGEE. This CDR3 has 16 residues. V lost 3 bases, J lost 4 bases, and 18 bases lay in between. Here the CDR3 DNA reads TGTGCCAGCAGCGCCGAGGGGGGGCGTAACTCAGATACGCAGTATTTT. This codes for CASSAEGGRNSDTQYF.

The chain recombines TRBV27 with TRBJ1-5; a possible D gene is TRBD1 (6 bases). The CDR3 is 16 amino acids. Trimming removed 4 bases from V and 3 bases from J, with 16 bases in between. Germline loops: CDR1 MNHEY, CDR2 SMNVEV (reference sequence). The CDR3 region has the DNA TGTGCCAGCAGTTACCGCTTTACAGGGACCAATCAGCCCCAGCATTTT. It encodes CASSYRFTGTNQPQHF.

The chain employs TRBV7-8 and TRBJ1-1; D not certain. Trimming removed 5 bases at V and 3 bases at J, with 13 bases between. CDR1 is SGHVS and CDR2 is FQNEAQ in the germline V gene. This CDR3 has 14 amino acids. The CDR3 nucleotides are TGTGCCAGCAGCAACGGACTATCGGACACTGAAGCTTTCTTT. Protein sequence: CASSNGLSDTEAFF. Together with reference TRBV7-8 and TRBJ1-1, the CDR3 gives the full variable domain: GAGVSQSPRYKVAKRGQDVALRCDPISGHVSLFWYQQALGQGPEFLTYFQNEAQLDKSGLPSDRFFAERPEGSVSTLKIQRTQQEDSAVYLCASSNGLSDTEAFFGQGTRLTVV.

The chain uses TRBV27 and TRBJ2-3; no reliable D call. Deletions cut 4 bases from V and 9 bases from J, with 8 bases between. Germline values: CDR1 MNHEY, CDR2 SMNVEV (reference sequence). The CDR3 loop spans 11 amino acids. The CDR3 DNA reads TGTGCCAGCAGTTCCTTCCTAACGCAGTATTTT. This sequence encodes CASSSFLTQYF.

V gene TRBV6-6 combines with J gene TRBJ2-2, with 9 nucleotides matching TRBD2. There are 15 residues in the CDR3. Germline CDR1 and CDR2: MNHNY and SVGAGI (reference sequence). V shed 6 bases, J shed 6 bases, and the junction held 8 bases outside the gene matches. CDR3 amino acids: CASSPRGGAPGELFF. CDR3 bases: TGTGCCAGCAGCCCCCGCGGGGGGGCACCCGGGGAGCTGTTTTTT.

The chain couples TRBV19 to TRBJ1-2; 9 bases line up with TRBD1. The ends lost 6 bases at V and 4 bases at J; junction bases unmatched: 12. Germline V lookup: CDR1 LNHDA, CDR2 SQIVND (reference sequence). The CDR3 is 16 amino acids. The CDR3 loop reads CASSPGQGPSLYGYTF. The CDR3 DNA sequence: TGTGCCAGTAGCCCCGGACAGGGGCCGTCCCTCTATGGCTACACCTTC.

CDR3 region: CASLPSSDRNTEAFF. CDR3 DNA: TGTGCCAGCTTACCCTCGTCGGACAGGAACACTGAAGCTTTCTTT. The chain employs TRBV11-2 and TRBJ1-1; tentatively, D is TRBD1 (6 bases). Trimming pared 8 bases from V and 1 base from J, leaving 17 bases between. The germline CDR1 and CDR2 sequences are SGHAT and FQNNGV. The CDR3 spans 15 residues.

The chain is built from TRBV5-1 and TRBJ2-5; 15 bases are a match to TRBD2. Germline lookup yields CDR1 SGHRS and CDR2 YFSETQ. Trimming cost V 4 bases and J 5 bases; bases outside gene matches: 15. The CDR3 totals 19 residues. CDR3 residues: CASSPGLAGGLSLRETQYF. Here the CDR3 DNA reads TGCGCCAGCAGCCCCGGACTAGCGGGGGGGCTTTCCCTCCGGGAGACCCAGTACTTC.

The chain uses TRBV7-2 and TRBJ1-1, with D possibly TRBD1 on 6 matching bases. From germline, CDR1 is SGHTA and CDR2 FQGNSA. Trimming stripped 1 base from V and 11 bases from J, with 17 bases between. The CDR3 runs to 14 residues. CDR3 residues: CASSLVGQGRVAFF. In nucleotides, the CDR3 is TGTGCCAGCAGCTTAGTAGGGCAGGGGCGAGTGGCTTTCTTT.

The V gene is TRBV4-1, the J gene TRBJ2-2, with 8 bases that match TRBD2. The CDR3 is 13 amino acids. Germline V lookup: CDR1 MGHRA, CDR2 YSYEKL. CDR3 sequence reads: CAAGDMNTGELFF. The CDR3 DNA sequence: TGCGCAGCGGGGGACATGAACACCGGGGAGCTGTTTTTT.

V usage is TRBV19 and J usage is TRBJ1-3; D is undetermined. The CDR3 is made up of 16 amino acids. Germline V gene lookup returns CDR1 LNHDA and CDR2 SQIVND (reference sequence). V dropped 1 base and J dropped 0 bases, with 10 bases sitting between them. CDR3 DNA: TGTGCCAGTAGTATAGGAGGCTCGTTCTCTGGAAACACCATATATTTT. It specifies CASSIGGSFSGNTIYF.

The CDR3 DNA sequence: TGCAGTGCTAGTCAGGGGGACAGCCTGAATTCACCCCTCCACTTT. Translated: CSASQGDSLNSPLHF. The chain uses TRBV20-1 and TRBJ1-6; 7 positions match TRBD1. Trimming at V came to 3 bases and at J to 7 bases, leaving 9 bases not matched to a gene. The CDR3 is 15 amino acids. Looked up from germline, CDR1 is DFQATT and CDR2 is SNEGSKA (reference sequence).

This chain joins TRBV19 and TRBJ2-7; 10 bases are shared with TRBD1. CDR1 is LNHDA, CDR2 SQIVND, per germline (reference sequence). Trimming cost V 8 bases and J 11 bases; bases outside gene matches: 12. This CDR3 spans 13 amino acids. This CDR3 reads CASSQGQGEREYF. The DNA of the CDR3 is TGTGCCAGTTCACAAGGACAGGGGGAAAGGGAGTACTTC.

J is TRBJ1-1 and V is TRBV6-6; D gene unclear. Germline V gene lookup returns CDR1 MNHNY and CDR2 SVGAGI (reference sequence). The CDR3 extends over 14 amino acids. With 3 bases removed from V and 0 bases from J, the gap between germline ends came to 8 bases. CDR3 region: CASSYADMNTEAFF. CDR3 DNA: TGTGCCAGCAGTTATGCGGATATGAACACTGAAGCTTTCTTT.